Included here is one TCR beta chain sequence, with context. Its target is not known. TCRalpha and TCRbeta libraries used 5'RACE with constant-segment primers and UMIs. One entry per CDR3 protein, called by TCRdb with MiXCR from the 5' RACE reads. The sample yields more than 80,000 distinct CDR3 sequences, 15% to 20% seen once. The data are from a study of T-cell memory formation after mild COVID-19. Study outcomes and limitations: Nothing confirmed that second-wave clones peaking on day 37 were specific for SARS-CoV-2. Memory cells collected pre-infection included some clones that later responded, suggesting cross-reactive memory joined. A second wave expanding day 15 to 37 was CD4+-biased; contracting clones were balanced.

The CDR3 has 14 amino acids. The V end lost 5 bases, the J end lost 3 bases, and 10 bases lay between the germline ends. Germline values: CDR1 KGHDR, CDR2 SFDVKD. This TCR was sampled from an adult woman who had mild COVID-19 (a few samples of this study predate the infection). Cell type and time point are not known. Sequenced material: PBMCs or a T cell subset sorted from them (not recorded which). The chain couples TRBV24-1 to TRBJ1-5; D perhaps matches TRBD1 (6 bases). CDR3: CATSAGQNNQPQHF. DNA for the CDR3: TGTGCCACCAGTGCCGGACAGAACAATCAGCCCCAGCATTTT.